This passage covers 20 T cell receptor beta chains from one sample sequenced in a study of PD-1 blockade in classical Hodgkin lymphoma. Only in-frame clones appear in the TCRdb table, and some are missing; sequencing was by immunoSEQ multiplex PCR. The data contain roughly 100,000 clones, roughly 89% of them seen just once; the ten biggest clones take up roughly 20%. Noted time point: cycle 4 day 1 (C4D1), after about 6 weeks of nivolumab. Every patient relapsed after autologous stem cell transplantation, and brentuximab vedotin exposure varied. The sample consisted of peripheral blood mononuclear cells (PBMCs), taken before the fourth cycle of nivolumab. The receptors shown here come from a human donor with classical Hodgkin lymphoma.

The chain is built from TRBV7-2 and TRBJ2-2; TRBD2 matches at 14 bases. J lost 4 bases, V lost 6 bases, and 10 bases had no gene match. The CDR3 extends over 18 amino acids. Per the germline V gene, CDR1 is SGHTA and CDR2 is FQGNSA. CDR3 in amino acids: CASSSWTSGRTATGELFF. DNA of the CDR3: TGTGCCAGCAGTTCTTGGACTAGCGGGAGGACGGCCACCGGGGAGCTGTTTTTT.

This chain uses TRBV4-2 with TRBJ1-2; maybe TRBD1 (6 bases). CDR3 length: 14 residues. The V end lost 3 bases, the J end lost 0 bases, and 8 bases lay between the germline ends. CDR1 is LGHNA and CDR2 is YNFKEQ in the germline V gene. Written as DNA, the CDR3 is TGTGCCAGCAGCCAGAGGACAGCTAACTATGGCTACACCTTC. It is translated as CASSQRTANYGYTF.

The genes are TRBV5-1 and TRBJ1-1, with 8 bases fitting TRBD1. The CDR3 has 14 amino acids. Germline loops: CDR1 SGHRS, CDR2 YFSETQ. V was clipped by 4 bases and J by 1 base; unmatched bases: 3. In DNA, the CDR3 is TGCGCCAGCAGCGCGGGACAGGAGAACACTGAAGCTTTCTTT. Encoded protein: CASSAGQENTEAFF.

The rearrangement links TRBV19 to TRBJ2-6; D might be TRBD2 (6 bases). The V end lost 6 bases, the J end lost 3 bases, and 15 bases lay between the germline ends. CDR1 is LNHDA, CDR2 SQIVND, per germline (reference sequence). The CDR3 runs to 16 residues. CDR3 in DNA: TGTGCCAGTAGGGGAGGAGGGTCTGATGGGGCCAACGTCCTGACTTTC. Its translation is CASRGGGSDGANVLTF.

The gene calls are TRBV5-6 and TRBJ2-1; 8 nucleotides align to TRBD2. V was pared by 2 bases and J by 0 bases, with 7 bases of the junction left unmatched. This CDR3 region has 17 residues. Germline CDR1 SGHDT, CDR2 YYEEEE. CDR3 amino acids: CASSFTHSGSSYNEQFF. In nucleotides, the CDR3 is TGTGCCAGCAGCTTTACCCACAGCGGGAGCTCCTACAATGAGCAGTTCTTC.

This sequence joins TRBV30 and TRBJ1-2; D might be TRBD1 (6 bases). Trimming cost V 0 bases and J 3 bases, with 14 bases left between them. Germline loops: CDR1 GTSNPN, CDR2 SVGIG (reference sequence). This CDR3 region has 15 residues. Here the CDR3 DNA reads TGTGCCTGGAGTGTGACAGGCCCCGGGCACTATGGCTACACCTTC. This sequence encodes CAWSVTGPGHYGYTF. The full variable domain, its missing parts supplied by reference TRBV30 and TRBJ1-2, is SQTIHQWPATLVQPVGSPLSLECTVEGTSNPNLYWYRQAAGRGLQLLFYSVGIGQISSEVPQNLSASRPQDRQFILSSKKLLLSDSGFYLCAWSVTGPGHYGYTFGSGTRLTVV.

The rearrangement joins TRBV19 to TRBJ1-1; D unclear. Germline values: CDR1 LNHDA, CDR2 SQIVND (reference sequence). CDR3 length equals 14 residues. Trimming stripped 7 bases from V and 1 base from J, with 13 bases between. The CDR3 coding sequence is TGTGCCAGTACCCCCCTGGGAGAGAACACTGAAGCTTTCTTT. Translating it yields CASTPLGENTEAFF.

This rearrangement joins TRBV29-1 to TRBJ2-7; TRBD2 agrees at 10 bases. The CDR3 contains 16 residues. Germline V lookup: CDR1 SQVTM, CDR2 ANQGSEA. V lost 3 bases, J lost 5 bases, and 13 bases stayed unmatched. CDR3 coding DNA: TGCAGCGTTGAGAGGCTAGCGGGAGTTGTAATCGACGAGCAGTACTTC. This encodes CSVERLAGVVIDEQYF.

The chain joins TRBV19 to TRBJ2-7; TRBD2 might be the D (5 bases). V was shortened by 3 bases and J by 3 bases, with 24 bases between the two germline ends. The CDR3 runs 18 residues. Germline loops: CDR1 LNHDA, CDR2 SQIVND (reference sequence). CDR3 coding DNA: TGTGCCAGTAGTATGGAGATGGTGGGCAGAAGGAGCGGCTACGAGCAGTACTTC. It specifies CASSMEMVGRRSGYEQYF.

The V call is TRBV7-8, the J call TRBJ1-3, with a weak D call TRBD1 (6 bases). The CDR3 loop spans 16 amino acids. Germline V gene data show CDR1 as SGHVS and CDR2 as FQNEAQ. Trimming took 1 base from V and 3 from J, leaving 13 bases between them. The CDR3 DNA is TGTGCCAGCAGCTTAGTTTCGGGGGCTGGTGGAAACACCATATATTTT. Amino acids: CASSLVSGAGGNTIYF.

This clone was detected once. The chain has TRBV7-2 and TRBJ2-3, with D perhaps TRBD2 (7 bases). The CDR3 has 12 residues. The V end lost 11 bases, the J end lost 6 bases, and 15 bases lay between the germline ends. CDR1 and CDR2 from the germline V gene are SGHTA and FQGNSA. The chain's CDR3 is CAGGAGLDTQYF. CDR3 in DNA: TGTGCCGGGGGGGCCGGTTTGGATACGCAGTATTTT.

CDR3 DNA sequence: TGTGCCACCAGCGGAGCGGGGGGAGGTTTAAACGAAAAACTGTTTTTT. Translated: CATSGAGGGLNEKLFF. The genes are TRBV15 and TRBJ1-4, with D maybe TRBD1 (5 bases). Germline V lookup: CDR1 LNHNV, CDR2 YYDKDF (reference sequence). Between the trimmed V and J ends, which lost 5 bases and 8 bases, there was a span of 21 bases. The CDR3 length is 16 residues. Complete variable domain (other parts from reference TRBV15 and TRBJ1-4): DAMVIQNPRYQVTQFGKPVTLSCSQTLNHNVMYWYQQKSSQAPKLLFHYYDKDFNNEADTPDNFQSRRPNTSFCFLDIRSPGLGDTAMYLCATSGAGGGLNEKLFFGSGTQLSVL.

This chain links TRBV11-2 with TRBJ2-2, with TRBD1 as a possible D gene (6 bases). Germline V gene data show CDR1 as SGHAT and CDR2 as FQNNGV. This CDR3 has 15 amino acids. V was shortened by 5 bases and J by 4 bases, with 14 bases between the two germline ends. The CDR3 protein is CASSGTRGSTGELFF. The DNA for the CDR3 is TGTGCCAGCAGCGGAACCAGGGGTAGCACCGGGGAGCTGTTTTTT. Together with reference TRBV11-2 and TRBJ2-2, the CDR3 gives the full variable domain: EAGVAQSPRYKIIEKRQSVAFWCNPISGHATLYWYQQILGQGPKLLIQFQNNGVVDDSQLPKDRFSAERLKGVDSTLKIQPAKLEDSAVYLCASSGTRGSTGELFFGEGSRLTVL.

A few counts support this clone. The genes are TRBV2 and TRBJ1-5; D unclear. Germline CDR1 SNHLY, CDR2 FYNNEI. The CDR3 runs 15 residues. The germline V and J ends were trimmed by 2 bases and 0 bases, with 8 bases remaining between them. The CDR3 DNA reads TGTGCCAGCAGTGAATTCAGATATAGCAATCAGCCCCAGCATTTT. It translates to CASSEFRYSNQPQHF.

J is TRBJ2-5 and V is TRBV10-3; possibly TRBD2 for D (6 bases). CDR1 is ENHRY, CDR2 SYGVKD, per germline. Trimming left V 5 bases short and J 4 bases short, with 11 bases between. CDR3 length: 13 amino acids. This CDR3 is CAISRLGGETQYF. The CDR3 DNA is TGTGCCATCAGTCGACTAGGCGGAGAGACCCAGTACTTC.

The CDR3 DNA sequence: TGTGCCAGCAACGACAGGGGGTTATACAATGAGCAGTTCTTC. Translating gives CASNDRGLYNEQFF. The chain recombines TRBV6-6 with TRBJ2-1; TRBD1 agrees at 9 bases. CDR1 MNHNY and CDR2 SVGAGI come from the germline V gene (reference sequence). With 7 bases clipped from V and 4 bases from J, the junction kept 5 bases outside the gene matches. The length of the CDR3 is 14 residues.

The CDR3 sequence is CASSPETSGKSGELFF. CDR3 in DNA: TGCGCCAGCAGCCCCGAGACTAGCGGGAAGAGCGGGGAGCTGTTTTTT. This rearrangement joins TRBV4-3 to TRBJ2-2; TRBD2 matches at 11 bases. There are 16 residues in the CDR3. Germline values: CDR1 LGHNA, CDR2 YSLEER. Trimming at V came to 4 bases and at J to 7 bases, leaving 8 bases not matched to a gene.

The V gene is TRBV11-1, the J gene TRBJ2-1, with 8 bases lining up with TRBD2. The length of the CDR3 is 16 residues. Germline V gene data show CDR1 as SGHAT and CDR2 as FQDESV (reference sequence). Trimming at V came to 2 bases and at J to 1 base, leaving 4 bases not matched to a gene. Written as DNA, the CDR3 is TGTGCCAGCAGCTTACTAGCGGGCAAGTCCTACAATGAGCAGTTCTTC. It is translated as CASSLLAGKSYNEQFF.

This sequence joins TRBV6-5 and TRBJ2-7; 8 bases agree with TRBD1. The CDR3 is 15 residues long. V shed 0 bases, J shed 1 base, and the junction held 2 bases outside the gene matches. CDR1 is MNHEY and CDR2 is SVGAGI in the germline V gene. This CDR3 is CASSYSYRGSYEQYF. In DNA form, the CDR3 reads TGTGCCAGCAGTTACTCCTACAGGGGGTCCTACGAGCAGTACTTC.

This chain joins TRBV30 and TRBJ2-7; the match to TRBD2 covers 10 bases. Per germline, CDR1 GTSNPN and CDR2 SVGIG (reference sequence). Losses at the gene ends were 2 bases for V and 6 bases for J; bases not matched to a gene: 19. The CDR3 consists of 18 residues. CDR3 nucleotides: TGTGCCTGGAGTAACGGTTTAGCGGGAGGACCTACCTTTCTCGAGCAGTACTTC. Protein: CAWSNGLAGGPTFLEQYF.